This entry describes one T cell receptor beta chain. The sample originates from a study of identifying expanded T cells in peripheral blood. During the collection period, no donor immune events like infections were recorded. Assay used: immunoSEQ multiplex PCR; TCRdb lists only in-frame clones, some missing. This table has approximately 92,000 clones, roughly 81% appearing once. The sequence derives from a person between 18 and 75 years old in good health. Sequencing used blood.

CDR3 residues: CASSIGYEQYF. Written as DNA, the CDR3 is TGCGCCAGCAGTATCGGCTACGAGCAGTACTTC. The chain combines TRBV10-1 with TRBJ2-7; no reliable D call. Germline V CDR1 and CDR2: WNHNN, SYGVQD (reference sequence). This CDR3 spans 11 amino acids. V lost 5 bases, J lost 3 bases, and 5 bases lay in between.